The rows below give T cell receptor beta chains drawn from one sample of a study of T-cell memory formation after mild COVID-19. In TCRdb, the 5' RACE reads were re-called with MiXCR into one record per CDR3 protein. The repertoire has about 150,000 distinct CDR3 sequences, about 15% of them found once; the top ten carry over 12%. Sequencing was carried out using PBMCs or a T cell subset sorted from them (not recorded which). Source of these receptors: an adult woman who had mild COVID-19 (a few samples of this study predate the infection). Cell type and time point are not known. Both conserved end residues are part of each CDR3. Fields, in order: J gene, V gene, CDR3 protein.

TRBJ2-5 | TRBV3-1 | CASSQGGTGETQYF
TRBJ2-6 | TRBV18 | CASSQGNAGANVLTF
TRBJ2-7 | TRBV7-2 | CASSFGALYEQYF
TRBJ2-1 | TRBV4-1 | CASSQEVGSSYNEQFF
TRBJ2-7 | TRBV12-3/TRBV12-4 | CASSVSTQTYEQYF
TRBJ2-7 | TRBV4-2 | CASSNRIGGAYEQYF
TRBJ2-1 | TRBV5-1 | CASSVGTSGSGEQFF
TRBJ2-7 | TRBV12-3/TRBV12-4 | CASSLAQTYPSYEQYF
TRBJ2-2 | TRBV7-9 | CASSSTGRQESAGELFF
TRBJ2-7 | TRBV5-4 | CASSLKLAGNEQYF
TRBJ1-2 | TRBV4-2 | CASSQDVISGHLDGYTF
TRBJ2-3 | TRBV2 | CASSERAGGRTDTQYF
TRBJ1-1 | TRBV6-5 | CASSASRLNTEAFF
TRBJ2-1 | TRBV7-8 | CASSLGASGTFNEQFF
TRBJ1-1 | TRBV5-1 | CASSFESGGRTEAFF
TRBJ2-1 | TRBV5-4 | CASSLRTSGNNEQFF
TRBJ2-1 | TRBV30 | CAWSYAGTYNEQFF
TRBJ1-4 | TRBV29-1 | CSVDSREKLFF
TRBJ2-7 | TRBV12-3/TRBV12-4 | CASSLGLEGTNEQYF
TRBJ2-7 | TRBV21-1 | CASSKSGSGGRDTYEQYF
TRBJ1-1 | TRBV19 | CASSIWNTEAFF
TRBJ2-5 | TRBV5-1 | CASGLAGRGETQYF
TRBJ2-7 | TRBV3-1 | CASSQFSGASYEQYF
TRBJ2-1 | TRBV7-2 | CASSLEASGSYNEQFF
TRBJ2-7 | TRBV4-3 | CASSQALDREFYEQYF
TRBJ2-1 | TRBV5-1 | CASSLAPLAGGYNEQFF
TRBJ2-2 | TRBV12-3/TRBV12-4 | CASSLVHPRNTGELFF
TRBJ2-5 | TRBV5-1 | CASSLAKETQYF
TRBJ2-7 | TRBV5-1 | CASSPRDSYPTEQYF
TRBJ1-5 | TRBV7-2 | CASSLQADNQPQHF